The sequence of this TCR beta chain was determined in a study of cytomegalovirus exposure and HLA in healthy donors. Study-level results: There were reportedly fewer N-insertions in an Asian-associated ancestry cluster than the approximately 670-donor mean, in a later analysis. Altogether, more than 150 TCR beta chains were recorded as cytomegalovirus-associated.

This CDR3 has 13 residues. CDR1 is MNHEY, CDR2 SVGAGI, per germline. V lost 2 bases to trimming and J lost 0 bases, with 5 bases between them. As regards this clone: What it recognizes is unknown.

Vbeta (60) and Jbeta (13) primers were used in the PCR. Sequencing was performed with immunoSEQ multiplex PCR; in TCRdb, only in-frame clones are kept and a portion is missing. The sample includes 65,000 to 95,000 clones, around 79% of them seen just once. The receptor's source is a man aged 25 to 40 in good health and CMV-seronegative. The chain joins TRBV6-5 to TRBJ2-7; no clear D gene. Material: PBMCs. CDR3 amino acids: CASSYRSSYEQYF. The CDR3 DNA reads TGTGCCAGCAGTTACCGTAGCTCCTACGAGCAGTACTTC.